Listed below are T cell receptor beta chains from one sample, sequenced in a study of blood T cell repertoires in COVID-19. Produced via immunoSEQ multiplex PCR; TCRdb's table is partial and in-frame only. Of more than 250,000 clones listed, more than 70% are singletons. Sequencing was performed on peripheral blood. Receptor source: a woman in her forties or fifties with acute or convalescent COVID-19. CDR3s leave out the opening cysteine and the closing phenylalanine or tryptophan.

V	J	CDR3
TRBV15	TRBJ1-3	ATSRGQGEGNTIY
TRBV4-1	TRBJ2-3	ASSPSESSQY
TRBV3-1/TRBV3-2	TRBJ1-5	ASSQGSGPNQPQH
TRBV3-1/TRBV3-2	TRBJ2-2	ASSQGRDLGELF
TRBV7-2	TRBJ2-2	ASSRDRSDTGELF
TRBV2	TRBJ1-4	ASSLTGEKLF
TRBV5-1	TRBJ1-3	ASSVTGASGNTIY
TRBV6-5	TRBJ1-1	ASRRDRVFNTEAF
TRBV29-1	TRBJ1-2	SVGDRVKGYT
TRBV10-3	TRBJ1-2	AISDGQGSGYT
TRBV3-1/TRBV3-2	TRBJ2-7	ASTDRSYEQY
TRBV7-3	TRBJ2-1	ASSLGDWGNEQF
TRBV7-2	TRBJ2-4	ASSPTGRGNIQY
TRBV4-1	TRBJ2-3	ASSQGGSGVTDTQY
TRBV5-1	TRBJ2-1	ASNSGTVSYNEQF
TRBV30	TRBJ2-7	AWGTVSYEQY
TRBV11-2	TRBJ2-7	ASSIGTHYEQY
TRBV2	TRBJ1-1	ASRRETGIDEAF
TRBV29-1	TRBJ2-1	SVPDRGWNEQF
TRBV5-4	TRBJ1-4	ASSISPPGQEQKKLF
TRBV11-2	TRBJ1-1	ASSFRGALNTEAF
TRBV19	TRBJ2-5	ASSTGQGRETQY
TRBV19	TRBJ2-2	ASSITGAGELF
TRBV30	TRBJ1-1	AWSSGQGNTEAF
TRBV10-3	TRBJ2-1	AINQGQGIRNEQF
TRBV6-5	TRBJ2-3	ASSLRGRGTDTQY
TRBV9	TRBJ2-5	ASSVELTGGFGETQY
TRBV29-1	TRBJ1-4	SVETGEKLF
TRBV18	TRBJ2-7	ASSGRGMGYEQY
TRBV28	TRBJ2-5	ASSYDRRETQY
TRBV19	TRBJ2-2	ASSPHRVGNTGELF
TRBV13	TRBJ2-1	ASSPGLGEQF
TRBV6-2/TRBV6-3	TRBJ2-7	ASSYSLAQSYEQY
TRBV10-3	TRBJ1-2	AISESKEENYGYT